Each of the 8 T cell receptor beta chains below was sequenced from the same sample in a study of blood T cells in healthy people across ages. Combining a sample-barcoded 5' primer with a J-beta primer mix, a second PCR ran for roughly 7 to 11 cycles. TCRdb fed the 5' RACE reads into MiXCR, producing one record per CDR3 protein. The sample contains roughly 800,000 distinct CDR3 sequences, roughly 25% of which appear only once. Another study also made use of these data, one on T cells of mothers and their children.

Sequencing was carried out using blood. Receptor source: a boy under 18 in good health.

The chain recombines TRBV6-1 with TRBJ1-2; 7 bases line up with TRBD1. Trimming cost V 1 base and J 4 bases; bases outside gene matches: 9. CDR1 is MNHNS, CDR2 SASEGT, per germline. The CDR3 has 16 amino acids. CDR3 nucleotide sequence: TGTGCCAGCAGTGAAGGGACCTACAGGGGAATCTATGGCTACACCTTC. It translates to CASSEGTYRGIYGYTF.

The chain recombines TRBV9 with TRBJ1-5; D remains ambiguous. This CDR3 contains 13 residues. Germline V CDR1 and CDR2: SGDLS, YYNGEE. V was pared by 0 bases and J by 7 bases, with 8 bases between. The CDR3 sequence is CASSVDYEQPQHF. The CDR3 DNA follows: TGTGCCAGCAGCGTAGATTATGAACAGCCCCAGCATTTT.

The chain uses TRBV4-1 and TRBJ2-2; a possible D gene is TRBD1 (6 bases). The CDR3 length is 20 residues. V was shortened by 1 base and J by 2 bases, with 23 bases between the two germline ends. The germline V gene encodes CDR1 MGHRA and CDR2 YSYEKL. The CDR3 reads CASSQARDTPQDSNTGELFF. The DNA for the CDR3 is TGCGCCAGCAGCCAAGCGCGTGACACGCCCCAGGACAGCAACACCGGGGAGCTGTTTTTT.

The chain employs TRBV29-1 and TRBJ2-7, with D possibly TRBD1 on 5 matching bases. Germline V gene data show CDR1 as SQVTM and CDR2 as ANQGSEA. The CDR3 is 14 amino acids. Trimming took off 7 bases at V and 2 bases at J, with 18 bases between the two ends. CDR3 in amino acids: CSGRIQGPPYEQYF. The CDR3 region has the DNA TGCAGCGGTCGGATCCAGGGCCCACCCTACGAGCAGTACTTC.

Here the CDR3 DNA reads TGCAGTGCACCCATTGACAGGGTTAAAGAGACCCAGTACTTC. Its translation: CSAPIDRVKETQYF. V usage is TRBV20-1 and J usage is TRBJ2-5, with TRBD1 identical over 7 bases. From germline, CDR1 is DFQATT and CDR2 SNEGSKA (reference sequence). The length of the CDR3 is 14 residues. The junction had 10 bases not matched to a gene; V was cut back by 6 bases and J by 3 bases.

The gene calls are TRBV4-1 and TRBJ1-1; 9 nucleotides agree with TRBD1. This CDR3 contains 16 residues. Trimming took 2 bases from V and 0 from J; bases not matched to a gene: 4. The germline CDR1 and CDR2 sequences are MGHRA and YSYEKL. DNA for the CDR3: TGCGCCAGCAGCCAACGACAGGGGGGACTGAACACTGAAGCTTTCTTT. Its translation is CASSQRQGGLNTEAFF.

This clonotype came up a few times. This chain connects TRBV24-1 to TRBJ2-2; no clear D. This CDR3 has 14 amino acids. Trimming shortened V by 5 bases and J by 1 base, and 7 bases separated the two germline ends. Germline V CDR1 and CDR2: KGHDR, SFDVKD. The CDR3 region has the DNA TGTGCCACCAGTGGGGGTTTGAACACCGGGGAGCTGTTTTTT. This codes for CATSGGLNTGELFF.

This clonotype occurred a few times. The chain has TRBV12-3 or TRBV12-4 and TRBJ2-5; possibly TRBD2 for D (5 bases). This CDR3 region has 14 residues. The ends were cut back, 3 bases at V and 2 bases at J, with 10 bases in the middle. CDR3 in DNA: TGTGCCAGCAGTTTTCGGCTAGCTCAAGAGACCCAGTACTTC. It is translated as CASSFRLAQETQYF.